The text below deals with one T cell receptor beta chain. Its antigen is as yet unknown. Produced via immunoSEQ multiplex PCR; TCRdb's table is partial and in-frame only. The sample yields around 150,000 clones, 94% seen once. The data originate from a study of T cell responses to AZD1222 COVID-19 vaccine. As for the study in general: Second-dose intervals near 4 or 12 weeks were combined.

Germline CDR1 is SGDLS and CDR2 is YYNGEE. The CDR3 covers 16 residues. V shed 4 bases and J shed 3 bases, with 19 bases lying between them. General study points: Spike regions recognized by vaccine-associated CD4 TCRs spanned the protein, led by 160-218 and 743-854.

Sequences were derived from peripheral blood, sampled on day 0 of AZD1222 vaccination. This receptor was obtained from an adult in good health. This chain links TRBV9 with TRBJ1-2; possibly TRBD1 for D (5 bases). The CDR3 spells CASSLRQTGRDYGYTF. The CDR3 region has the DNA TGTGCCAGCAGCCTACGACAGACGGGAAGGGACTATGGCTACACCTTC.